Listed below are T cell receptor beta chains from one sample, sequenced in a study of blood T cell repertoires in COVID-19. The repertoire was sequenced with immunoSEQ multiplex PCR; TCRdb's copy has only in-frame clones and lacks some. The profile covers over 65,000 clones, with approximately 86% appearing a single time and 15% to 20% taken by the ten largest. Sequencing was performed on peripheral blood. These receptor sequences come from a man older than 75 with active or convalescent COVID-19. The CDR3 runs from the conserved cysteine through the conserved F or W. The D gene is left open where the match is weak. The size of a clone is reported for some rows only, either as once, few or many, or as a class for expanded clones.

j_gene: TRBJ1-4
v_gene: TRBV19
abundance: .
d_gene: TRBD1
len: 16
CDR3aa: CASRDRDRATNEKLFF
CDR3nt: TGTGCCAGTAGGGACCGTGACAGGGCAACTAATGAAAAACTGTTTTTT

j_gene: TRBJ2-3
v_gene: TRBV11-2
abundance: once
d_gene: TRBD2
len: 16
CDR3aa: CASSLRLAGGQDTQYF
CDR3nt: TGTGCCAGCAGCCTACGACTAGCGGGAGGGCAAGATACGCAGTATTTT

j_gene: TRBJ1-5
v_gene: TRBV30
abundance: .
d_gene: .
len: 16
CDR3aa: CAWSPPGGSRNQPQHF
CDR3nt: TGTGCCTGGAGTCCCCCCGGAGGGTCTCGAAATCAGCCCCAGCATTTT

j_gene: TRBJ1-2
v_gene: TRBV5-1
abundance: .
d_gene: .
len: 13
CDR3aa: CASSLEDTYGYTF
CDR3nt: TGCGCCAGCAGCTTGGAGGACACCTATGGCTACACCTTC

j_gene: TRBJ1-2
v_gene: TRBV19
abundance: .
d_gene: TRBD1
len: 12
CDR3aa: CALGGAGYGYTF
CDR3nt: TGTGCCCTAGGGGGCGCCGGCTATGGCTACACCTTC

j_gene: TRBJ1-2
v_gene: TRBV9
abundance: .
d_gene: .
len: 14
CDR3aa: CASSLLDNNYGYTF
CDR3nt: TGTGCCAGCAGCTTACTAGACAATAACTATGGCTACACCTTC

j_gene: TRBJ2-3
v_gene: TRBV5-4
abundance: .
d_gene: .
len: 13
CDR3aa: CASSFATLDTQYF
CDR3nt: TGTGCCAGCAGCTTCGCTACGTTGGATACGCAGTATTTT

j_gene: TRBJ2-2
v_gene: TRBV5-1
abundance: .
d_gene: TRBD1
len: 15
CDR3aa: CASSLRQGRTGELFF
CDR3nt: TGCGCCAGCAGCTTACGACAGGGGAGGACCGGGGAGCTGTTTTTT

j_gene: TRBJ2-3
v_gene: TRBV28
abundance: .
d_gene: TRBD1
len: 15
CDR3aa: CASSRQGGNTDTQYF
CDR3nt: TGTGCCAGCAGCCGACAGGGGGGGAACACAGATACGCAGTATTTT

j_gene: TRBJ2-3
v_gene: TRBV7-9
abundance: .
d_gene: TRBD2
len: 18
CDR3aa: CASSFPLAGGTNTDTQYF
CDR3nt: TGTGCCAGCAGCTTTCCACTAGCGGGGGGAACAAACACAGATACGCAGTATTTT

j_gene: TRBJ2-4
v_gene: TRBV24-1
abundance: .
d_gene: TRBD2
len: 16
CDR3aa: CATSDPTSGAKNIQYF
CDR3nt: TGTGCCACCAGTGATCCTACTAGCGGAGCCAAAAACATTCAGTACTTC

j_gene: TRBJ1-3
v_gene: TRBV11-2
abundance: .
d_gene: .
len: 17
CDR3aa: CASSLVGKSYSGNTIYF
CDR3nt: TGTGCCAGCAGCTTAGTCGGTAAATCCTACTCTGGAAACACCATATATTTT

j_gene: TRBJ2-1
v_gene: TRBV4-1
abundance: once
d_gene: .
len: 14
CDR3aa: CASSQDPSAGEQFF
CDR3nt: TGCGCCAGCAGCCAAGATCCCTCGGCGGGTGAGCAGTTCTTC

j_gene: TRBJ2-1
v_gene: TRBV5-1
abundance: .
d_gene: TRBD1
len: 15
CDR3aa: CASSPGQGLGNEQFF
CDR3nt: TGCGCCAGCAGCCCGGGACAGGGATTGGGCAATGAGCAGTTCTTC

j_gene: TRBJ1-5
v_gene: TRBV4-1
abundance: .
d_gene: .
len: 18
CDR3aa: CASSQDADRNHSNQPQHF
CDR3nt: TGCGCCAGCAGCCAGGACGCAGACAGGAATCATAGCAATCAGCCCCAGCATTTT

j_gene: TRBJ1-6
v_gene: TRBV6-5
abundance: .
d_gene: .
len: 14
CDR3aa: CASKDRGGISPLHF
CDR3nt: TGTGCCAGCAAGGACAGAGGGGGAATCTCACCCCTCCACTTT

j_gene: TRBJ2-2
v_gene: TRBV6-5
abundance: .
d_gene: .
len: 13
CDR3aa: CASSQGGAGELFF
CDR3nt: TGTGCCAGCAGTCAGGGGGGTGCCGGGGAGCTGTTTTTT

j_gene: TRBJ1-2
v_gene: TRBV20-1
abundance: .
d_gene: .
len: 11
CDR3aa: CSGRVGYGYTF
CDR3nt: TGCAGTGGGAGGGTGGGCTATGGCTACACCTTC

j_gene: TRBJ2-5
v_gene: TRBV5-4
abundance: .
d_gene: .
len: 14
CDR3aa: CASSLPGVQETQYF
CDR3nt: TGTGCCAGCAGCTTGCCGGGTGTACAAGAGACCCAGTACTTC

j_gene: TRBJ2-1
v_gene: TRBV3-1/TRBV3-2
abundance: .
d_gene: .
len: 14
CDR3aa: CASSQGSVPNQQFF
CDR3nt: TGTGCCAGCAGCCAAGGGTCAGTGCCCAATCAGCAGTTCTTC

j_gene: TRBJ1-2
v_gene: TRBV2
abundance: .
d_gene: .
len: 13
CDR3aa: CASSDRFSYGYTF
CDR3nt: TGTGCCAGCAGTGACAGGTTCTCCTATGGCTACACCTTC

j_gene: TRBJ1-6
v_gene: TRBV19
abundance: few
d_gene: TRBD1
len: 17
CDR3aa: CASSTEFGQGYNSPLHF
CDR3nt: TGTGCCAGTAGTACCGAGTTCGGACAGGGGTACAATTCACCCCTCCACTTT

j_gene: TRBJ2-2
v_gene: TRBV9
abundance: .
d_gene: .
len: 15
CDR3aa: CASSVDPLLSGELFF
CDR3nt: TGTGCCAGCAGCGTAGACCCCCTGCTATCCGGGGAGCTGTTTTTT

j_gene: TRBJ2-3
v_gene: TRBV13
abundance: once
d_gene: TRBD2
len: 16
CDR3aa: CASRVGTSGSTDTQYF
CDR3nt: TGTGCCAGCAGGGTCGGGACTAGCGGTAGCACAGATACGCAGTATTTT

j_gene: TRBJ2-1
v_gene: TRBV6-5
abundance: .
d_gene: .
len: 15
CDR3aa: CASRRPGGSYNEQFF
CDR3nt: TGTGCCAGCAGGCGCCCCGGGGGCTCCTACAATGAGCAGTTCTTC

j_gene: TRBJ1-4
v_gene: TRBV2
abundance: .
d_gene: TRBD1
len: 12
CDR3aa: CASTRGREKLFF
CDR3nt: TGTGCCAGCACCAGGGGGCGGGAAAAACTGTTTTTT

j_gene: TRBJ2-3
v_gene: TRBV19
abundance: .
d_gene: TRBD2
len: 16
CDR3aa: CASSIGLADSTDTQYF
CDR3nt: TGTGCCAGTAGTATCGGACTAGCGGATAGCACAGATACGCAGTATTTT

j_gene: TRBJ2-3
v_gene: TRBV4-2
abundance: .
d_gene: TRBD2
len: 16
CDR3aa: CASSQDRRGGAWTQYF
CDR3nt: TGTGCCAGCAGCCAAGATCGTCGCGGGGGGGCCTGGACGCAGTATTTT

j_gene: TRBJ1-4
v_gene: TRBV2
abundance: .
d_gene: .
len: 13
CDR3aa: CASLQGEGEKLFF
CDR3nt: TGTGCCAGCCTACAGGGTGAGGGTGAAAAACTGTTTTTT

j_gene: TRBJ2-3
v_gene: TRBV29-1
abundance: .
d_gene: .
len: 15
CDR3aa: CSVESGMVLHVTQYF
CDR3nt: TGCAGCGTTGAGAGCGGTATGGTTCTTCATGTTACGCAGTATTTT

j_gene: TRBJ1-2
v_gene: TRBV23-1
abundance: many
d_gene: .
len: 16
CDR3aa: CASSQGQKNPNYGYTF
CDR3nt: TGCGCCAGCAGTCAAGGGCAGAAAAATCCTAACTATGGCTACACCTTC

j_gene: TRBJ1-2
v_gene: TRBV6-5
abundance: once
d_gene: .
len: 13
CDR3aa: CASSRAGNYGYTF
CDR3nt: TGTGCCAGCAGTCGGGCAGGGAACTATGGCTACACCTTC

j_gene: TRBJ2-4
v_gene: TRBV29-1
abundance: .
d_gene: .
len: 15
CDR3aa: CSVEDSGVAKNIQYF
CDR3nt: TGCAGCGTTGAAGATTCAGGGGTAGCCAAAAACATTCAGTACTTC

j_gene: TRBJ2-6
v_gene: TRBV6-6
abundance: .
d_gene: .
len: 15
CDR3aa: CASSYGSSGANVLTF
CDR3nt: TGTGCCAGCAGTTACGGGAGCTCTGGGGCCAACGTCCTGACTTTC

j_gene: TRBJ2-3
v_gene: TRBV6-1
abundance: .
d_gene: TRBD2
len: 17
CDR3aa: CASSEALMYGRSDTQYF
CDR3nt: TGTGCCAGCAGTGAAGCATTAATGTACGGGAGGTCAGATACGCAGTATTTT

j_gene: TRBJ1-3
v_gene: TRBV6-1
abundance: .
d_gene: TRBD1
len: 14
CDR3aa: CASSEKGARNTIYF
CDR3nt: TGTGCCAGCAGTGAAAAGGGGGCTAGAAACACCATATATTTT